A selection of T cell receptor beta chains follows, all from one sample in a study of cytomegalovirus exposure and HLA in healthy donors. Only in-frame clones appear in the TCRdb table, and some are missing; sequencing was by immunoSEQ multiplex PCR. Counted here are 65,000 to 80,000 clones, 90% to 95% occurring once; the ten biggest clones make up approximately 2%. The sequencing sample was made of PBMCs. These receptors were taken from a woman between 18 and 29 years old in good health and CMV-seropositive. CDR3s include the opening cysteine and the closing phenylalanine or tryptophan.

cdr3_length,v_call,cdr3_aa
15,TRBV15,CATSRDRSGNTEAFF
15,TRBV7-9,CASSEDRGDTGELFF
12,TRBV19,CASQGTGEKLFF
20,TRBV6-1,CASSEWFRLAGSYTTYEQYF
15,TRBV18,CASSPRGATNEKLFF
13,TRBV18,CASSPGVTYEQYF
13,TRBV9,CASSVGANTEAFF
14,TRBV7-8,CASSLWGPQETQYF
13,TRBV10-3,CAISVISTDTQYF
13,TRBV5-4,CASSAGRTYEQYF
16,TRBV4-1,CASSQRQGTVAGELFF
16,TRBV6-5,CASSFRTGTRDNEQFF
15,TRBV30,CAQVVEAGIYNEQFF
15,TRBV7-9,CASSLGPSRINEQFF
16,TRBV7-8,CASSLGASGVYNEQFF
13,TRBV7-9,CAQQEGLGEKLFF
14,TRBV5-1,CASSLGTGRDTQYF
15,TRBV21-1,CASSKVDRGDTEAFF
13,TRBV6-5,CATRTSDQETQYF
14,TRBV4-1,CASSQSGARYEQYF
15,TRBV27,CASREGQAPYNEQFF
17,TRBV5-1,CASSPPLGTGYSYEQYF
16,TRBV19,CASSIRGDRRDEKLFF
14,TRBV5-1,CASSLVGQGGEQYF
15,TRBV4-1,CASSQGQGPDQPQHF
13,TRBV25-1,CASSEFEYNEQFF
13,TRBV29-1,CSVGQGVRTEAFF
13,TRBV7-2,CASSWQGSDTQYF
14,TRBV5-6,CASSLGSGAGELFF
19,TRBV5-6,CASSLGWTGGLATNEKLFF
12,TRBV6-1,CASSAGANGYTF
14,TRBV5-6,CASQLGRGSTEAFF
14,TRBV30,CAWSSVESNNEQFF
15,TRBV7-9,CASSSGVAVSGELFF
12,TRBV5-8,CARADRGETQYF
13,TRBV7-2,CASSIREGYGYTF
11,TRBV28,CASISDEKLFF
18,TRBV7-3,CASSLFLRGQGSSGEQFF
17,TRBV6-1,CASSEVGTLGSVTEAFF